This TCR beta chain was sequenced for a study of T cells in Graves' hyperthyroidism and ophthalmopathy. The CDR3 runs to 15 residues. Trimming removed 3 bases from V and 0 bases from J, with 9 bases in between. Amplification targeted TCR beta CDR3 regions from RNA transcripts. Primed by the HTBI set, a first-round RT-PCR was run on the TCR CDR3. TCRdb independently ran MiXCR on the multiplex PCR reads; one entry per CDR3 protein. The sample includes fewer than 650,000 distinct CDR3 sequences, less than 15% seen only once; the top ten take about 14%. Many counts were recorded for this clonotype. The antigen is unknown. Study-wide results and limits: The model's output predicted ophthalmopathy at a median of roughly 6.9 months prior to onset.

The sample consisted of blood. This clonotype was sampled from a woman in her 40s with Graves' hyperthyroidism. This chain joins TRBV12-3 or TRBV12-4 and TRBJ2-1; no reliable D call. DNA of the CDR3: TGTGCCAGCAGTTTCTCGCGGTTCTCCTACAATGAGCAGTTCTTC. Translation: CASSFSRFSYNEQFF.